These 11 T cell receptor beta chains came from one sample sequenced in a study of T-cell memory formation after mild COVID-19. From the 5' RACE reads, TCRdb called clonotypes with MiXCR, one entry per CDR3 protein. This sample has approximately 500,000 distinct CDR3 sequences, with roughly 25% found just once. The sample was PBMCs or a T cell subset sorted from them (not recorded which). The receptors stem from an adult woman who had mild COVID-19 (a few samples of this study predate the infection). Cell type and time point are not known.

This clonotype was observed a few times. The chain employs TRBV3-1 and TRBJ2-7; D is unclear. The CDR3 is 13 amino acids. Trimming took off 8 bases at V and 7 bases at J, with 18 bases between the two ends. CDR1 and CDR2 (germline): LGHDT, YNNKEL (reference sequence). The CDR3 nucleotides are TGTGCCAGCGCCAGAGGAGACTGGGGTGAGCAGTACTTC. Translating gives CASARGDWGEQYF.

This chain connects TRBV27 to TRBJ1-2; D is perhaps TRBD1 (6 bases). V dropped 5 bases and J dropped 6 bases, with 10 bases sitting between them. The CDR3 extends over 12 amino acids. Germline assignment: CDR1 MNHEY and CDR2 SMNVEV (reference sequence). This CDR3 is CASSTGHHGYTF. The DNA of the CDR3 is TGTGCCAGCAGTACGGGACATCATGGCTACACCTTC.

This clonotype was counted a few times. The V and J genes are TRBV18 and TRBJ2-7, with TRBD2 matching 10 bases. Germline V lookup: CDR1 KGHSH, CDR2 LQKENI. The CDR3 is 17 residues long. The ends lost 6 bases at V and 4 bases at J; junction bases unmatched: 15. As DNA, the CDR3 is TGTGCCAGCTCTACGCGCAATACCGGGACTAGCGCGTACGAGCAGTACTTC. It is translated as CASSTRNTGTSAYEQYF. Full variable domain (rest looked up from reference TRBV18 and TRBJ2-7): NAGVMQNPRHLVRRRGQEARLRCSPMKGHSHVYWYRQLPEEGLKFMVYLQKENIIDESGMPKERFSAEFPKEGPSILRIQQVVRGDSAAYFCASSTRNTGTSAYEQYFGPGTRLTVT.

The CDR3 sequence is CSVELAASYNEQFF. The CDR3, as DNA: TGCAGCGTTGAACTAGCGGCCTCCTACAATGAGCAGTTCTTC. J is TRBJ2-1 and V is TRBV29-1; 7 nucleotides align to TRBD2. This CDR3 comprises 14 residues. The V and J ends lost 2 bases and 0 bases, in that order; junction bases with no gene match: 1. CDR1 and CDR2 (germline): SQVTM, ANQGSEA.

This clonotype was observed a handful of times. V usage is TRBV4-1 and J usage is TRBJ2-2; no definite D call. The CDR3 runs to 14 residues. From germline, CDR1 is MGHRA and CDR2 YSYEKL. Trimming stripped 4 bases from V and 0 bases from J, with 6 bases between. Here the CDR3 reads CASSPNTNTGELFF. The CDR3 DNA reads as TGCGCCAGCAGCCCGAACACGAACACCGGGGAGCTGTTTTTT.

This clonotype turned up a few times. The V call is TRBV12-5, the J call TRBJ2-2, with D hard to call. The ends were cut back, 1 base at V and 5 bases at J, with 5 bases in the middle. CDR3 length equals 13 residues. CDR1 LGHNT and CDR2 FRNRAP come from the germline V gene. CDR3 amino acids: CASGLEGTGELFF. Written as DNA, the CDR3 is TGTGCTAGTGGTTTGGAAGGGACCGGGGAGCTGTTTTTT.

This clonotype was seen a handful of times. The chain employs TRBV7-6 and TRBJ1-1; D is uncertain. This CDR3 has 15 residues. The ends were cut back, 1 base at V and 4 bases at J, with 13 bases in the middle. Germline assignment: CDR1 SGHVS and CDR2 FNYEAQ. Written as DNA, the CDR3 is TGTGCCAGCAGCTTAGAACCGGGTCTAATCACTGAAGCTTTCTTT. It yields the protein CASSLEPGLITEAFF.

The rearrangement links TRBV14 to TRBJ1-1; D is uncertain. CDR1 is SGHDN and CDR2 is FVKESK in the germline V gene. The V gene lost 4 bases and the J gene lost 7 bases, with 10 bases spanning the gap. CDR3 length equals 12 residues. In DNA, the CDR3 is TGTGCCAGCAGCCCAGGCCCTTTTGAAGCTTTCTTT. Amino acids: CASSPGPFEAFF.

This clonotype appeared a few times. V and J are TRBV24-1 and TRBJ2-1, with 9 bases identical to TRBD1. With V trimmed by 1 base and J by 9 bases, 9 bases remained unmatched. CDR3 length: 16 amino acids. Germline assignment: CDR1 KGHDR and CDR2 SFDVKD. The CDR3 DNA reads TGTGCCACCAGTGATTTCCCGACAGGGGGAAAGGGTGAGCAGTTCTTC. It specifies CATSDFPTGGKGEQFF.

The chain couples TRBV5-1 to TRBJ1-1; D is uncertain. V was shortened by 0 bases and J by 12 bases, with 12 bases between the two germline ends. CDR3 length: 12 residues. Germline V gives CDR1 SGHRS, CDR2 YFSETQ. This CDR3 is CASSLVEGRTFF. The CDR3 region has the DNA TGCGCCAGCAGCTTGGTTGAAGGTAGAACTTTCTTT.

This clonotype appeared a few times. V usage is TRBV13 and J usage is TRBJ2-1, with D perhaps matching TRBD1 or TRBD2 (5 bases each). Trimming stripped 5 bases from V and 10 bases from J, with 27 bases between. Germline CDR1 reads PRHDT; CDR2 reads FYEKMQ (reference sequence). The CDR3 length is 17 residues. This CDR3 is CASSAGRGPTLQQEQFF. CDR3 in DNA: TGTGCCAGCAGCGCGGGCCGGGGCCCCACCTTACAACAGGAGCAGTTCTTC.